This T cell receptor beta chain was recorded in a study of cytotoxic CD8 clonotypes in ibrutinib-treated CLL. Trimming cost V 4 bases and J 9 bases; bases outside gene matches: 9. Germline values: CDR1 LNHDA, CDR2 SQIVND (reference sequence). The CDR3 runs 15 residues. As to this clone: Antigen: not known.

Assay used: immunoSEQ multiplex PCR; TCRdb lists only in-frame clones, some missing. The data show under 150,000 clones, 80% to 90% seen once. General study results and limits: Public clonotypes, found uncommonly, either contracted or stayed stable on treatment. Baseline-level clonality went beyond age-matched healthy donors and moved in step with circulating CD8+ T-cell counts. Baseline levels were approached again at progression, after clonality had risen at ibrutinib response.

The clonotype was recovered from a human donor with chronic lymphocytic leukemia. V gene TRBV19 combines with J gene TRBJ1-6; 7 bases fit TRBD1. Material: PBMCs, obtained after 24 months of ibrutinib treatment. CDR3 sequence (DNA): TGTGCCAGTAGTACAAAAGCAGGGGGAAGTTCACCCCTCCACTTT. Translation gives CASSTKAGGSSPLHF.